This TCR beta chain stems from a study of tumor-infiltrating lymphocytes in oesophageal squamous cell carcinoma (dated by TCRdb to about 2016). From the germline V gene, CDR1 is SGHVS and CDR2 is FQNEAQ. Spanning cysteine to phenylalanine, the CDR3 consists of 13 amino acids. Just CDR3 DNA is preserved here, 39 bases in frame from base 1. The junction shows trimming of 1 base on V and 5 bases on J, plus 9 bases between the germline ends. Libraries came from PCR. Sequencing used an Illumina HiSeq 2000. The public sequencing data were trimmed at Q25 with fastp and processed into clonotypes with MiXCR by TCRdb, which kept only in-frame beta chains. Identical CDR3 protein sequences are pooled into one entry, listed with their most common genes and DNA. The sample has some 20,000 distinct CDR3 sequences on record, about 43% of them singletons. The ten largest clones capture roughly 33% of the sample. This clonotype was seen more than once but under ten times. Its antigen specificity is not known. One base away there is no much larger clone; base qualities are not given.

This sequence uses TRBV7-8 and TRBJ2-7; TRBD1 might be the D gene, on 5 matching bases. This clonotype was obtained from a female donor with esophageal squamous cell carcinoma. Sequencing input: normal esophageal tissue next to the tumor. DNA sequence: TGTGCCAGCAGCTTAGTACAGGTTGACGAGCAGTACTTC. It translates to CASSLVQVDEQYF.